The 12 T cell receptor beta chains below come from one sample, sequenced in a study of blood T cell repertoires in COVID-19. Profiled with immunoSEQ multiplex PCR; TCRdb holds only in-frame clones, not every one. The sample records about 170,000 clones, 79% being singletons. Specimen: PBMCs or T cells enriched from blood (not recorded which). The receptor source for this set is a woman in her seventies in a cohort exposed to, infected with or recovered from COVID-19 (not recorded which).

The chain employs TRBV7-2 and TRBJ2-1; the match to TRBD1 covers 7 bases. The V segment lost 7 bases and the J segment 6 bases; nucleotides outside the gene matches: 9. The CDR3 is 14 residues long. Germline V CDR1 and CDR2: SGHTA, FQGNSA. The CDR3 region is CASTQRTGPNEQFF. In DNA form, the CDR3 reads TGTGCCAGCACCCAGAGGACAGGCCCCAATGAGCAGTTCTTC.

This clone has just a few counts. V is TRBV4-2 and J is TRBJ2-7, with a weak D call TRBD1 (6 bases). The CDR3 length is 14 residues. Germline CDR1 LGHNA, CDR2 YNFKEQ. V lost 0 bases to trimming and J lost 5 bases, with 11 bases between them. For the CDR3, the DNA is TGTGCCAGCAGCCAAGAGGACAGATCCCACGAGCAGTACTTC. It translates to CASSQEDRSHEQYF.

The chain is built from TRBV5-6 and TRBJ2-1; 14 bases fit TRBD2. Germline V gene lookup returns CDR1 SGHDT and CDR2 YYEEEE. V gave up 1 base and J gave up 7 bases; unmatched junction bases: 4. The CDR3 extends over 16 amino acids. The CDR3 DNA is TGTGCCAGCAGCTTGCCGGGACTAGCGGGAGCTAATGAGCAGTTCTTC. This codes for CASSLPGLAGANEQFF.

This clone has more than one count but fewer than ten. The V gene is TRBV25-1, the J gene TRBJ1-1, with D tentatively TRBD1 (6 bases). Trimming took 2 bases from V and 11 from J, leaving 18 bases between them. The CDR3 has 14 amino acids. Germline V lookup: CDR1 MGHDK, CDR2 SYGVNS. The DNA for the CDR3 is TGTGCCAGCAGTGAAGGGCTAGGGGGACGCAGGGCTTTCTTT. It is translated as CASSEGLGGRRAFF.

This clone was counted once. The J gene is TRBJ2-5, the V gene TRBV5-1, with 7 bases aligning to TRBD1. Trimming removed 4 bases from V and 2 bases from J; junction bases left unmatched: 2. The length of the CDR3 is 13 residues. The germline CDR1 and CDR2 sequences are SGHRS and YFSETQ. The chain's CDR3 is CASSRGQQETQYF. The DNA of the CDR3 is TGCGCCAGCAGCCGGGGACAGCAAGAGACCCAGTACTTC.

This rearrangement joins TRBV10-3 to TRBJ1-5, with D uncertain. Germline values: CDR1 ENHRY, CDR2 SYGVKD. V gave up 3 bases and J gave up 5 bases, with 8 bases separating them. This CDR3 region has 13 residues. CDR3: CAISERVYQPQHF. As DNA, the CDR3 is TGTGCCATCAGTGAACGAGTTTATCAGCCCCAGCATTTT.

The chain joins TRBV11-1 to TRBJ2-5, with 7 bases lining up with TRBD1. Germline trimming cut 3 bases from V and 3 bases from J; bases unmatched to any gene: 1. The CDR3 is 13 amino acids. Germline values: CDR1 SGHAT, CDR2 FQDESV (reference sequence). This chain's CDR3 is CASSFTGEETQYF. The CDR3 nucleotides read TGTGCCAGCAGCTTCACAGGGGAAGAGACCCAGTACTTC. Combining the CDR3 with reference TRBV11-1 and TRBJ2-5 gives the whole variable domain EAEVAQSPRYKITEKSQAVAFWCDPISGHATLYWYRQILGQGPELLVQFQDESVVDDSQLPKDRFSAERLKGVDSTLKIQPAELGDSAMYLCASSFTGEETQYFGPGTRLLVL.

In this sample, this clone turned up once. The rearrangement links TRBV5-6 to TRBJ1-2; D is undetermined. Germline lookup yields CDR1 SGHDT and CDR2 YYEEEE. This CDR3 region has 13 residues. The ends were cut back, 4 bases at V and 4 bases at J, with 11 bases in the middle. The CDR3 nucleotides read TGTGCCAGCAGCCGGCGGTCGACCTATGGCTACACCTTC. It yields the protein CASSRRSTYGYTF.

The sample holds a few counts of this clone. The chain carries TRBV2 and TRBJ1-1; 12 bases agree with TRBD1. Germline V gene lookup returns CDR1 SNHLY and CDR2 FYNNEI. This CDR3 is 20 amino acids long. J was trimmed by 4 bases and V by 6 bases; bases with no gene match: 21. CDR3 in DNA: TGTGCCAGCAGGAAACCTCGGGGGACAGGGGGCATAAGGGTTGTCACTGAAGCTTTCTTT. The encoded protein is CASRKPRGTGGIRVVTEAFF.

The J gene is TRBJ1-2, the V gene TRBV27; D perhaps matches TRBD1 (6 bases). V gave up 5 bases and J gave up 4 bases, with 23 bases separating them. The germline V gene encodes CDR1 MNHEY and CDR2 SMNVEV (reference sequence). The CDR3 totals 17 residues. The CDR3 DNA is TGTGCCAGCAGTCCCTACCTGCTAGGACAGCGGAGCTATGGCTACACCTTC. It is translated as CASSPYLLGQRSYGYTF.

CDR3 in amino acids: CASSNPRGLDEKLFF. The DNA for the CDR3 is TGTGCCAGCAGCAACCCGAGGGGGCTTGATGAAAAACTGTTTTTT. This chain uses TRBV7-3 with TRBJ1-4, with 7 nucleotides matching TRBD1. Germline CDR1 and CDR2: SGHTA and FQGTGA. The V segment lost 5 bases and the J segment 6 bases; nucleotides outside the gene matches: 9. The CDR3 sequence is 15 residues long.

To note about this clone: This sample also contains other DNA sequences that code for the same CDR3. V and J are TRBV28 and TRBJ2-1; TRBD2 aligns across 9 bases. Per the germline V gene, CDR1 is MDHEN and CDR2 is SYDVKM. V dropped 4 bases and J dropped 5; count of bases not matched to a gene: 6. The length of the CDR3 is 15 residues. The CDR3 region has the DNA TGTGCCAGCAGTTCCTTAGCGGGAGCGGACAATGAGCAGTTCTTC. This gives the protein CASSSLAGADNEQFF.